This T cell receptor beta chain was identified in a study of blood T cell repertoires in COVID-19. The CDR3 extends over 15 amino acids. Trimming stripped 0 bases from V and 1 base from J, with 9 bases between. Germline V lookup: CDR1 SNHLY, CDR2 FYNNEI. Profiled with immunoSEQ multiplex PCR; TCRdb holds only in-frame clones, not every one. The sample has about 190,000 clones, 65% to 85% seen once. V is TRBV2 and J is TRBJ1-1; D unclear. This clonotype was sampled from a woman aged 25 to 39 who had recovered from COVID-19. Sequenced sample: PBMCs or T cells enriched from blood (not recorded which). CDR3 in DNA: TGTGCCAGCAGTGAAGCGAGGAACTGGAACACTGAAGCTTTCTTT. Translation gives CASSEARNWNTEAFF.